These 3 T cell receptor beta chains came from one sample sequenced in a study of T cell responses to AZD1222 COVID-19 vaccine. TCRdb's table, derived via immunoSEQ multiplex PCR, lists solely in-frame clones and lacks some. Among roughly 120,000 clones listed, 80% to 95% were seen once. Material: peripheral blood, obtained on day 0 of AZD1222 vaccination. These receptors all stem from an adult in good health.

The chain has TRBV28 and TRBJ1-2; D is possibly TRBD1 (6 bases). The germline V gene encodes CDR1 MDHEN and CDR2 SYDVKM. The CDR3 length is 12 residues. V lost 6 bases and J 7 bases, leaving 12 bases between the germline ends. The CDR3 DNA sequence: TGTGCCAGCAGGAGCCCGGGGGCTGGCTACACCTTC. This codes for CASRSPGAGYTF.

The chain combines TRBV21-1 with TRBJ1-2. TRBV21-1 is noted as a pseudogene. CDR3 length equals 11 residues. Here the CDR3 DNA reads TGTGCCAGCAGCAAAGGTGGTCCACGGGGCTTC. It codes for CASSKGGPRGF.

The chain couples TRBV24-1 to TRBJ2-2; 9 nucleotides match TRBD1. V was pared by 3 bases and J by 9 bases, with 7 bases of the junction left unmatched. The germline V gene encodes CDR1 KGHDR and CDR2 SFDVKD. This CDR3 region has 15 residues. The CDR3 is CATSDGNRGPRELFF. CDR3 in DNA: TGTGCCACCAGTGATGGGAACAGGGGGCCCAGGGAGCTGTTTTTT.